This T cell receptor beta chain was sequenced in a study of cytotoxic CD8 clonotypes in ibrutinib-treated CLL. Study results and caveats: Exceeding age-matched healthy donors, baseline clonality also tracked the counts of circulating CD8+ T cells.

Remarks on this clone: What it recognizes is unknown.

The CDR3 totals 16 residues. Germline values: CDR1 LGHNA, CDR2 YNFKEQ. V lost 5 bases to trimming and J lost 1 base; unmatched junction nucleotides: 9. Assay used: immunoSEQ multiplex PCR; TCRdb lists only in-frame clones, some missing. The table includes around 250,000 clones, 60% to 75% detected once. The sequence was collected from a human donor with chronic lymphocytic leukemia. The input for sequencing was PBMCs, taken after 24 months of ibrutinib treatment. V and J are TRBV4-2 and TRBJ2-7, with 9 bases lining up with TRBD1. The CDR3 nucleotides read TGTGCCAGCAGCAAGACGGACAGGGGATATTCCTACGAGCAGTACTTC. Its protein is CASSKTDRGYSYEQYF.